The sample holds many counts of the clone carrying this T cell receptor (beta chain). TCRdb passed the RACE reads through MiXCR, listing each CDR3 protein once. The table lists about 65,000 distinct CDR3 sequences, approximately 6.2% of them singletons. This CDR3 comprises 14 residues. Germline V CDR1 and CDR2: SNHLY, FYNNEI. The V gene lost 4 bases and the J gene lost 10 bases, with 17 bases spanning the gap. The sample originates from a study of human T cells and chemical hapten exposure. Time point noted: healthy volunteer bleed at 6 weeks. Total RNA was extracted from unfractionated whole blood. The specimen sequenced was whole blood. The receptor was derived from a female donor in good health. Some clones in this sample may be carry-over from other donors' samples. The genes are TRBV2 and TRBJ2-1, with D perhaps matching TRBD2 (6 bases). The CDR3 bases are TGTGCCAGCAGTGTAATAGTAGCGGCAGGAGAGCAGTTCTTC. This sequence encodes CASSVIVAAGEQFF.